The 7 T cell receptor beta chains below all came from one sample that was sequenced in a study of blood T cell repertoires in COVID-19. Some clones are missing from TCRdb's copy, which holds only in-frame ones; the method was immunoSEQ multiplex PCR. The profile shows 100,000 to 150,000 clones, roughly 90% of them singletons. The sample comprised peripheral blood. The receptor source for this set is a man between 65 and 85 years old with active COVID-19.

The J gene is TRBJ2-2, the V gene TRBV5-1; 8 bases are shared with TRBD2. V shed 2 bases and J 4 bases; nucleotides not matched to a gene: 4. Per germline, CDR1 SGHRS and CDR2 YFSETQ. This CDR3 is built from 15 residues. CDR3 sequence (DNA): TGCGCCAGCAGCTTAGGGGCGGGAGGCACCGGGGAGCTGTTTTTT. It specifies CASSLGAGGTGELFF.

The rearrangement links TRBV5-1 to TRBJ2-1; the D gene is possibly TRBD2 (6 bases). The CDR3 has 14 residues. CDR1 is SGHRS, CDR2 YFSETQ, per germline. The V end was cut by 0 bases, the J end by 7 bases, with 11 bases between. The CDR3 nucleotides are TGCGCCAGCAGCTTGGGATGGAGGGCTAATGAGCAGTTCTTC. This gives the protein CASSLGWRANEQFF.

The rearrangement joins TRBV11-2 to TRBJ2-1, with D possibly TRBD2 on 5 matching bases. Germline CDR1 reads SGHAT; CDR2 reads FQNNGV. The CDR3 is 13 residues long. Trimming shortened V by 3 bases and J by 6 bases, and 9 bases separated the two germline ends. The CDR3 spells CASSLSGVNEQFF. The CDR3 DNA follows: TGTGCCAGCAGCTTGTCCGGGGTCAATGAGCAGTTCTTC.

CDR3 sequence: CASSPRVGTDTQYF. In DNA, the CDR3 is TGTGCCAGCTCACCCCGAGTGGGCACAGATACGCAGTATTTT. The V gene is TRBV18, the J gene TRBJ2-3; D is unresolved. This CDR3 is built from 14 residues. The germline V gene has CDR1 KGHSH and CDR2 LQKENI. V was cut by 3 bases and J by 1 base, with 8 bases left in between.

The V and J genes are TRBV6-6 and TRBJ1-4; D is undetermined. Per germline, CDR1 MNHNY and CDR2 SVGAGI (reference sequence). V was clipped by 7 bases and J by 8 bases, with 11 bases between them. CDR3 length: 12 amino acids. The CDR3 reads CASTLPTEKLFF. The CDR3 bases are TGTGCCAGCACCCTACCCACGGAAAAACTGTTTTTT.

This clone turned up a few times. V gene TRBV28 combines with J gene TRBJ2-2; 10 bases align to TRBD2. Germline V gene data show CDR1 as MDHEN and CDR2 as SYDVKM. The CDR3 length is 15 residues. The ends lost 7 bases at V and 1 base at J; junction bases unmatched: 3. CDR3 sequence reads: CASTRTSGNTGELFF. In DNA, the CDR3 is TGTGCCAGCACCAGGACTAGCGGGAACACCGGGGAGCTGTTTTTT.

In this sample, this clone turned up once. The V call is TRBV9, the J call TRBJ2-3, with D unclear. V lost 0 bases, J lost 2 bases, and 10 bases lay in between. This CDR3 region has 15 residues. Germline-derived CDR1 and CDR2 are SGDLS and YYNGEE. CDR3 residues: CASSVDQVSTDTQYF. The CDR3 DNA sequence: TGTGCCAGCAGCGTAGATCAGGTTTCCACAGATACGCAGTATTTT.